This T cell receptor (beta chain) is drawn from a study of graft-versus-host responses after intestinal transplantation. Study results and limitations: GvH clones detected in recipient marrow included some appearing first in ileum or blood.

With regard to this clone: The antigen remains unidentified.

Unmatched junction bases numbered 3, after V lost 3 bases and J lost 4 bases. Germline loops: CDR1 SGDLS, CDR2 YYNGEE. The CDR3 sequence is 13 residues long. The table came from immunoSEQ multiplex PCR; TCRdb's copy has only in-frame clones and leaves some out. The repertoire holds approximately 100,000 clones, with 86% as singletons. The source is a human patient who received an intestinal transplant, so some T cells may come from the graft donor. Material: PBMCs, obtained 255 days after intestinal transplant. The chain links TRBV9 to TRBJ1-1, with 7 bases identical to TRBD1. CDR3 in DNA: TGTGCCAGCAGCGGACAGGGAAGCACTGAAGCTTTCTTT. Translation: CASSGQGSTEAFF.